The 5 T cell receptor beta chains presented below share a single source sample, sequenced in a study of technical replicates of blood from a handful of donors. Profiled with immunoSEQ multiplex PCR; TCRdb holds only in-frame clones, not every one. The sample lists about 73,000 clones, more than 85% occurring once. Sequencing used PBMCs. The source is a human donor in good health. Some clones in this sample may be carry-over from other donors' samples.

This chain links TRBV4-2 with TRBJ2-2; TRBD2 matches at 11 bases. Looked up from germline, CDR1 is LGHNA and CDR2 is YNFKEQ. V was pared by 2 bases and J by 6 bases, with 5 bases of the junction left unmatched. This CDR3 has 16 residues. The chain's CDR3 is CASSQSLAGVAGELFF. In DNA form, the CDR3 reads TGTGCCAGCAGCCAATCACTAGCGGGAGTGGCCGGGGAGCTGTTTTTT.

V and J are TRBV7-9 and TRBJ1-2; D might be TRBD1 (5 bases). The V end lost 5 bases, the J end lost 2 bases, and 12 bases lay between the germline ends. The V gene's germline CDR1 is SEHNR and CDR2 FQNEAQ (reference sequence). The CDR3 covers 14 residues. As DNA, the CDR3 is TGTGCCAGCAGCCGCCTGACAGCGAACTATGGCTACACCTTC. Its protein is CASSRLTANYGYTF.

This rearrangement joins TRBV5-8 to TRBJ1-5; D unclear. The CDR3 runs 13 residues. V was clipped by 4 bases and J by 7 bases, with 12 bases between them. CDR1 is SGHTS, CDR2 YDEGEE, per germline. This CDR3 is CASSLHREQPQHF. The CDR3 nucleotides read TGTGCCAGCAGCCTGCACCGGGAACAGCCCCAGCATTTT.

This sequence joins TRBV5-4 and TRBJ2-7; 9 positions agree with TRBD1. The CDR3 covers 15 residues. Germline loops: CDR1 SGHNT, CDR2 YYREEE (reference sequence). With V trimmed by 4 bases and J by 5 bases, 10 bases remained unmatched. CDR3 loop: CASSHPGTGRNEQYF. For the CDR3, the DNA is TGTGCCAGCAGCCACCCCGGGACAGGGAGGAACGAGCAGTACTTC.

Within the sample, this clone is medium-sized. This sequence joins TRBV29-1 and TRBJ2-7; a possible D gene is TRBD1 (5 bases). Germline V lookup: CDR1 SQVTM, CDR2 ANQGSEA. The ends were cut back, 1 base at V and 3 bases at J, with 10 bases in the middle. The CDR3 spans 13 residues. CDR3 sequence (DNA): TGCAGCGTTGAAGTACAGGCGAACTACGAGCAGTACTTC. It is translated as CSVEVQANYEQYF.